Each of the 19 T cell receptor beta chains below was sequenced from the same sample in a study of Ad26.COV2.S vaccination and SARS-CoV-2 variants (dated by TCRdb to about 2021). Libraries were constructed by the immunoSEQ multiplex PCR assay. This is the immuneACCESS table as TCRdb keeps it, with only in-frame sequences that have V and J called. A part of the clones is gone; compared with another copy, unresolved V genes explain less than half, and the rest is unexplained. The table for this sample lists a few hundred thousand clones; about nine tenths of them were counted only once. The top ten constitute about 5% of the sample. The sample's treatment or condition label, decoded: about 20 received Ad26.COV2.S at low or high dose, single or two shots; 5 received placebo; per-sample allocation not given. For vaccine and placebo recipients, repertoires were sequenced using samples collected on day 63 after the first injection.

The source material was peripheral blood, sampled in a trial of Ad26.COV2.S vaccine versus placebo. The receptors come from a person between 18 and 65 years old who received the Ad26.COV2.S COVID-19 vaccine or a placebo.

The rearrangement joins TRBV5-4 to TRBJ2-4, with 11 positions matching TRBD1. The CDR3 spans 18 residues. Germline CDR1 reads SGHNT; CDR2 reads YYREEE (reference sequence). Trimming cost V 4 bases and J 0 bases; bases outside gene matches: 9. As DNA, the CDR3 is TGTGCCAGCAGCACTGGCCCGGGACAGGGGGTAGCCAAAAACATTCAGTACTTC. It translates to CASSTGPGQGVAKNIQYF.

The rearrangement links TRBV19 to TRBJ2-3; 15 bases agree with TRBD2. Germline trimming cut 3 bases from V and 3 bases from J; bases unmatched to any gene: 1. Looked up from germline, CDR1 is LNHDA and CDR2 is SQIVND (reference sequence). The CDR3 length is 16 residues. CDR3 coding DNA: TGTGCCAGTAGTATCGGGACTAGCGGGGGGACAGATACGCAGTATTTT. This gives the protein CASSIGTSGGTDTQYF. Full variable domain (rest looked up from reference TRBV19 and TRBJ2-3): DGGITQSPKYLFRKEGQNVTLSCEQNLNHDAMYWYRQDPGQGLRLIYYSQIVNDFQKGDIAEGYSVSREKKESFPLTVTSAQKNPTAFYLCASSIGTSGGTDTQYFGPGTRLTVL.

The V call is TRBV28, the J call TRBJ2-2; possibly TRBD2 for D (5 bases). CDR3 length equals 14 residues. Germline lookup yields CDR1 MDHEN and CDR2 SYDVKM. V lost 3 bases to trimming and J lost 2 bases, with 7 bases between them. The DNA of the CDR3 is TGTGCCAGCAGTTTTGAGGGTAACACCGGGGAGCTGTTTTTT. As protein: CASSFEGNTGELFF. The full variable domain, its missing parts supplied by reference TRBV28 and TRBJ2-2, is DVKVTQSSRYLVKRTGEKVFLECVQDMDHENMFWYRQDPGLGLRLIYFSYDVKMKEKGDIPEGYSVSREKKERFSLILESASTNQTSMYLCASSFEGNTGELFFGEGSRLTVL.

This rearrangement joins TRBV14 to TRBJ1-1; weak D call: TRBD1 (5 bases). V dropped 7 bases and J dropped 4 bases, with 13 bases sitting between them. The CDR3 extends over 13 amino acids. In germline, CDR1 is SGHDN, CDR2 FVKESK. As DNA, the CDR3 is TGTGCCAGCAACCGATGGGGGGGCACTGAAGCTTTCTTT. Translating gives CASNRWGGTEAFF.

The DNA of the CDR3 is TGTGCCAGCAGGAGCAGTTCTAATGAAAAACTGTTTTTT. This gives the protein CASRSSSNEKLFF. V and J are TRBV12-3 or TRBV12-4 and TRBJ1-4; D uncertain. The CDR3 length is 13 residues. The V end was cut by 6 bases, the J end by 3 bases, with 8 bases between.

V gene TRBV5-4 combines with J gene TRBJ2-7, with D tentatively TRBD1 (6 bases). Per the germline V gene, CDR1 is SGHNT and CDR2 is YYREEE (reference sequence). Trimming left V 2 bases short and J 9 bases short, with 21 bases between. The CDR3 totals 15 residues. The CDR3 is CASSLAGAGVQGQYV. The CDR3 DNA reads TGTGCCAGCAGCTTAGCAGGGGCCGGGGTACAGGGGCAGTACGTC.

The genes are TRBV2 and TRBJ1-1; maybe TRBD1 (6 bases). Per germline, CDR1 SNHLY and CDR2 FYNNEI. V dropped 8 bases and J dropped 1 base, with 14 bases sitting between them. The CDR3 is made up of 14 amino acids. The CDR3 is CASVGQIKNTEAFF. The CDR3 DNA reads TGTGCCAGCGTCGGACAGATCAAGAACACTGAAGCTTTCTTT.

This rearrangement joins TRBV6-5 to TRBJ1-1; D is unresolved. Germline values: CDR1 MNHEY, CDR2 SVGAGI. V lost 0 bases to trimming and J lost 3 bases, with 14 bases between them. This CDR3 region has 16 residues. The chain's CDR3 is CASSYSGGMVHTEAFF. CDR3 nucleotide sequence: TGTGCCAGCAGTTACTCTGGTGGTATGGTCCACACTGAAGCTTTCTTT.

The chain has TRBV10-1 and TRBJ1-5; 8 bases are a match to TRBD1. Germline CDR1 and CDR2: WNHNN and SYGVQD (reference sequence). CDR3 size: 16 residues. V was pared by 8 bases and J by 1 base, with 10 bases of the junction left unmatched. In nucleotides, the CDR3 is TGCGCCAGCGCCCCAGGGGGCTGTACAAGCAATCAGCCCCAGCATTTT. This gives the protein CASAPGGCTSNQPQHF.

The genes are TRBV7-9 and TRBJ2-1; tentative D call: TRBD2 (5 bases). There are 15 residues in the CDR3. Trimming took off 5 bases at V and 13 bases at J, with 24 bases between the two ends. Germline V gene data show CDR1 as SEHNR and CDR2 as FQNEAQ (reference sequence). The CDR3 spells CASSRDRTPSYPQFF. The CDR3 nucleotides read TGTGCCAGCAGCCGAGATAGGACTCCTTCGTACCCCCAGTTCTTC.

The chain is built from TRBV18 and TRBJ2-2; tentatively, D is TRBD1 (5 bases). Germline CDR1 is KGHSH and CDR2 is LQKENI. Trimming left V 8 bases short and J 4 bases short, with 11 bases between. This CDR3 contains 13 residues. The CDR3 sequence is CASLPGITGELFF. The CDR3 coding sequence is TGTGCCAGCCTTCCAGGGATCACCGGGGAGCTGTTTTTT.

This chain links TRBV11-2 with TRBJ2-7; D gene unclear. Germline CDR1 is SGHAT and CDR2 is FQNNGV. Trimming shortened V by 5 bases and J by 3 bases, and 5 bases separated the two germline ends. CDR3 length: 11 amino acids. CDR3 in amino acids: CASSDHYEQYV. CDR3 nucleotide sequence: TGTGCCAGCAGCGACCACTACGAGCAGTACGTC.

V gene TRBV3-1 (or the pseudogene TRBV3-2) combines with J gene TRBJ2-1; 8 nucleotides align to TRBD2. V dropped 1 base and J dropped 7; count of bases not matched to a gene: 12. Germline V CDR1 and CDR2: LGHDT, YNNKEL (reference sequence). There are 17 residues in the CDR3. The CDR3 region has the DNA TGTGCCAGCAGCCAAGGCTCCGGGACTAGGGGTCGGAATGAGCAGTTCTTC. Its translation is CASSQGSGTRGRNEQFF.

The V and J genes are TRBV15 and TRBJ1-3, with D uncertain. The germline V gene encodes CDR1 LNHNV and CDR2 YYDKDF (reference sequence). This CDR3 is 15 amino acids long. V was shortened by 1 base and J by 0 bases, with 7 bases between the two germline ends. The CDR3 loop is CATSRAPASGNTIYF. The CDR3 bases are TGTGCCACCAGCAGAGCTCCAGCCTCTGGAAACACCATATATTTT.

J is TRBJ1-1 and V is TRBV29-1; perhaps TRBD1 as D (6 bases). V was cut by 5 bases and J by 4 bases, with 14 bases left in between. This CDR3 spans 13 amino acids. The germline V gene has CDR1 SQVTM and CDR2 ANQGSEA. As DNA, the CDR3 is TGCAGCGTTTCTACCAGGGGAGCCACTGAAGCTTTCTTT. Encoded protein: CSVSTRGATEAFF. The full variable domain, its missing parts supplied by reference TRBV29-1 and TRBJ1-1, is SAVISQKPSRDICQRGTSLTIQCQVDSQVTMMFWYRQQPGQSLTLIATANQGSEATYESGFVIDKFPISRPNLTFSTLTVSNMSPEDSSIYLCSVSTRGATEAFFGQGTRLTVV.

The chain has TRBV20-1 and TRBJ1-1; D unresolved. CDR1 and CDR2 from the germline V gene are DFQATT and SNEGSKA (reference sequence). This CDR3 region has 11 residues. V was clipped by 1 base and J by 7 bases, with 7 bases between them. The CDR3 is CSARGDVEAFF. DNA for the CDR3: TGCAGTGCTAGAGGGGATGTTGAAGCTTTCTTT.

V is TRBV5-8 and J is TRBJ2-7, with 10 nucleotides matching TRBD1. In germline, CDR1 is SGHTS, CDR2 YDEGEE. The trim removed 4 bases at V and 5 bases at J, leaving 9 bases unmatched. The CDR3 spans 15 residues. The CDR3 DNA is TGTGCCAGCAGCCCCGGGACAGGGGTGATCGACGAGCAGTACTTC. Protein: CASSPGTGVIDEQYF.

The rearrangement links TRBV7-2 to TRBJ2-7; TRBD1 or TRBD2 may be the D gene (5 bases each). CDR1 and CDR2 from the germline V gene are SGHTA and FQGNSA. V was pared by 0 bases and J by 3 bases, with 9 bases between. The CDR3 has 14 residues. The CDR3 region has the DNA TGTGCCAGCAGCTTAGCGGGACCCGGCTACGAGCAGTACGTC. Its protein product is CASSLAGPGYEQYV.

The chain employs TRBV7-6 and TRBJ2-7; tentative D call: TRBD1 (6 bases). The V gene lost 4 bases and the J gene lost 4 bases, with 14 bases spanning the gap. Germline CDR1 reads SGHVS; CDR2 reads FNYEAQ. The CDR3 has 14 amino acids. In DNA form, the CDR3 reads TGTGCCAGCAGCTACACAGGGAAACAATACGAGCAGTACGTC. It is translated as CASSYTGKQYEQYV.